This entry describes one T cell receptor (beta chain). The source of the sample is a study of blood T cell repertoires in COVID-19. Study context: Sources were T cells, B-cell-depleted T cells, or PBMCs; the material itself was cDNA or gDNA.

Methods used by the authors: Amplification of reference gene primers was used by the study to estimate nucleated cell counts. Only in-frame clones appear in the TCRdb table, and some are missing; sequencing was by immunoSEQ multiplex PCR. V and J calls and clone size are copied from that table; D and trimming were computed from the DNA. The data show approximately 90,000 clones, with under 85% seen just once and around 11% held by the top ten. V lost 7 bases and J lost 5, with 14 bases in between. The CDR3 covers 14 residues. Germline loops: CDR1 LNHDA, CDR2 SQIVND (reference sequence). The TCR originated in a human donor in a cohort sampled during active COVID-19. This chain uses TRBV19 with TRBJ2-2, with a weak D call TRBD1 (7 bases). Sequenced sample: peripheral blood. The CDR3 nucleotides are TGTGCCAGTAATGGGCCAGGGGGGACCGGGGAGCTGTTTTTT. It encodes CASNGPGGTGELFF. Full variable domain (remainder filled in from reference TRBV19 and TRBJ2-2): DGGITQSPKYLFRKEGQNVTLSCEQNLNHDAMYWYRQDPGQGLRLIYYSQIVNDFQKGDIAEGYSVSREKKESFPLTVTSAQKNPTAFYLCASNGPGGTGELFFGEGSRLTVL.